A single sample is the source of the 7 T cell receptor beta chains below, sequenced in a study of PD-1 blockade in classical Hodgkin lymphoma. Assay: immunoSEQ multiplex PCR; the TCRdb copy retains only in-frame clones and omits some. The sample holds 90,000 to 110,000 clones, over 85% seen once. The time point denotes: cycle 4 day 1 (C4D1), after 5 to 7 weeks of nivolumab. Every one of the patients relapsed after autologous stem cell transplantation (brentuximab vedotin exposure was variable). The sequencing used peripheral blood mononuclear cells (PBMCs), collected before the fourth cycle of nivolumab. Every receptor here comes from a human donor with classical Hodgkin lymphoma.

The chain is built from TRBV28 and TRBJ1-2, with D possibly being TRBD1 (5 bases). Trimming stripped 5 bases from V and 0 bases from J, with 16 bases between. This CDR3 region has 16 residues. Germline CDR1 is MDHEN and CDR2 is SYDVKM. The chain's CDR3 is CASSPLTVIANYGYTF. CDR3 nucleotides: TGTGCCAGCAGTCCTTTGACAGTGATAGCTAACTATGGCTACACCTTC.

This chain links TRBV5-8 with TRBJ1-5; D unclear. This CDR3 has 15 residues. The V gene's germline CDR1 is SGHTS and CDR2 YDEGEE. V lost 4 bases and J 3 bases, leaving 14 bases between the germline ends. The CDR3 loop reads CASSGVDGYNQPQHF. For the CDR3, the DNA is TGTGCCAGCAGCGGGGTCGATGGGTACAATCAGCCCCAGCATTTT.

The V gene is TRBV28, the J gene TRBJ2-7; 10 nucleotides agree with TRBD2. This CDR3 is built from 14 residues. Germline-derived CDR1 and CDR2 are MDHEN and SYDVKM. J was trimmed by 4 bases and V by 6 bases; bases with no gene match: 6. The CDR3 is CASRPGLALYEQYF. Written as DNA, the CDR3 is TGTGCCAGCAGGCCGGGACTAGCGCTTTACGAGCAGTACTTC.

This clone appeared once. The chain carries TRBV30 and TRBJ1-6; the D is unclear. The CDR3 sequence is 15 residues long. The germline V gene has CDR1 GTSNPN and CDR2 SVGIG (reference sequence). The ends were cut back, 2 bases at V and 9 bases at J, with 17 bases in the middle. The CDR3 sequence is CAWSLRTRRASPLHF. DNA for the CDR3: TGTGCCTGGAGTCTGCGAACTAGAAGGGCTTCACCCCTCCACTTT. Looking up the rest from reference TRBV30 and TRBJ1-6 gives the full variable domain: SQTIHQWPATLVQPVGSPLSLECTVEGTSNPNLYWYRQAAGRGLQLLFYSVGIGQISSEVPQNLSASRPQDRQFILSSKKLLLSDSGFYLCAWSLRTRRASPLHFGNGTRLTVT.

The rearrangement links TRBV18 to TRBJ1-2; D uncertain. Trimming took 5 bases from V and 6 from J, leaving 16 bases between them. The CDR3 covers 14 residues. Germline V lookup: CDR1 KGHSH, CDR2 LQKENI. The CDR3: CASSMRQTPDGYTF. The CDR3 DNA sequence: TGTGCCAGCTCAATGAGGCAGACCCCGGATGGCTACACCTTC.

This clone has a handful of counts. The V and J genes are TRBV7-9 and TRBJ2-1; 11 bases agree with TRBD2. This CDR3 is 14 amino acids long. Germline CDR1 reads SEHNR; CDR2 reads FQNEAQ (reference sequence). J gave up 7 bases and V 11 bases, and 10 bases lay outside the gene matches. The CDR3 sequence: CAGEMTSGKNEQFF. The CDR3 DNA sequence: TGTGCCGGAGAGATGACTAGCGGGAAGAATGAGCAGTTCTTC.

The rearrangement uses TRBV9 and TRBJ2-3, with no clear D. The V gene's germline CDR1 is SGDLS and CDR2 YYNGEE. The V end lost 3 bases, the J end lost 4 bases, and 9 bases lay between the germline ends. The CDR3 has 13 residues. CDR3 region: CASSGPTADTQYF. CDR3 DNA: TGTGCCAGCAGCGGCCCTACGGCAGATACGCAGTATTTT.